A single sample is the source of the 9 T cell receptor beta chains below, sequenced in a study of T cell repertoires in cytomegalovirus infection. No cognate antigen is known for these TCRs. TCRdb reanalysed the reads using MiXCR and keeps one entry per CDR3 protein. The sample carries 640,000 or so distinct CDR3 sequences, around a third recorded once. Sample: cultured PBMCs, taken from culture after CMV antigen stimulation. These TCRs come from a human donor in good health (CMV status not recorded). Some clones in this sample may be carry-over from other donors' samples.

In this sample, this clonotype turned up many times. The V call is TRBV6-1, the J call TRBJ2-5; no reliable D call. V gave up 4 bases and J gave up 2 bases, with 11 bases separating them. Germline CDR1 reads MNHNS; CDR2 reads SASEGT. This CDR3 has 14 residues. The CDR3 spells CASSVEWRQETQYF. CDR3 coding DNA: TGTGCCAGCAGTGTAGAGTGGCGGCAAGAGACCCAGTACTTC.

The chain carries TRBV7-2 and TRBJ2-7, with D perhaps TRBD1 (5 bases). The CDR3 is 15 amino acids. Trimming removed 5 bases at V and 1 base at J, with 15 bases between. The germline CDR1 and CDR2 sequences are SGHTA and FQGNSA. CDR3 DNA: TGTGCCAGCAGCCTATACCACGCAGGGTCCTACGAGCAGTACTTC. It codes for CASSLYHAGSYEQYF.

This rearrangement joins TRBV5-4 to TRBJ1-4; D remains unclear. Between the trimmed V and J ends, which lost 0 bases and 6 bases, there was a span of 9 bases. This CDR3 spans 14 amino acids. Germline lookup yields CDR1 SGHNT and CDR2 YYREEE (reference sequence). The CDR3 region is CASSLGGSDEKLFF. In nucleotides, the CDR3 is TGTGCCAGCAGCTTGGGGGGAAGTGATGAAAAACTGTTTTTT.

V is TRBV5-5 and J is TRBJ1-2; a weak D match, TRBD1 (6 bases). V lost 5 bases, J lost 8 bases, and 19 bases lay in between. Germline V gene data show CDR1 as SGHKS and CDR2 as YYEKEE (reference sequence). The CDR3 sequence is 14 residues long. CDR3 DNA: TGTGCCAGCAGACGGACAGTTCTTGTTCAAGGCTACACCTTC. Its translation is CASRRTVLVQGYTF.

This clonotype was seen many times. This chain uses TRBV12-3 or TRBV12-4 with TRBJ1-3, with 7 bases matching TRBD1. J lost 2 bases, V lost 4 bases, and 2 bases had no gene match. This CDR3 comprises 14 residues. For the CDR3, the DNA is TGTGCCAGCAGTTCCGGGACAGCTGGAAACACCATATATTTT. Its protein is CASSSGTAGNTIYF.

In this sample, this clonotype turned up a few times. The chain employs TRBV10-3 and TRBJ1-1; D is unresolved. The CDR3 consists of 14 residues. With 7 bases removed from V and 1 base from J, the gap between germline ends came to 13 bases. CDR1 and CDR2 (germline): ENHRY, SYGVKD. CDR3 nucleotide sequence: TGTGCCATCACCAGAACAAGGGAGAACACTGAAGCTTTCTTT. It translates to CAITRTRENTEAFF.

The V call is TRBV7-9, the J call TRBJ2-3; no definite D call. This CDR3 comprises 15 residues. CDR1 is SEHNR and CDR2 is FQNEAQ in the germline V gene (reference sequence). The V gene lost 2 bases and the J gene lost 0 bases, with 9 bases spanning the gap. The CDR3 spells CASSLTSPSTDTQYF. DNA of the CDR3: TGTGCCAGCAGCTTAACCAGTCCTAGCACAGATACGCAGTATTTT. The full variable domain, in which reference TRBV7-9 and TRBJ2-3 provide the parts outside the CDR3, is DTGVSQNPRHKITKRGQNVTFRCDPISEHNRLYWYRQTLGQGPEFLTYFQNEAQLEKSRLLSDRFSAERPKGSFSTLEIQRTEQGDSAMYLCASSLTSPSTDTQYFGPGTRLTVL.

The V call is TRBV6-1, the J call TRBJ1-5; D gene unclear. Looked up from germline, CDR1 is MNHNS and CDR2 is SASEGT. This CDR3 spans 17 amino acids. V gave up 7 bases and J gave up 0 bases, with 19 bases separating them. CDR3 coding DNA: TGTGCCAGCACCAACCCGGCGGGATTTTATAGCAATCAGCCCCAGCATTTT. Amino acid sequence: CASTNPAGFYSNQPQHF.

V gene TRBV6-6 combines with J gene TRBJ2-3, with 7 bases lining up with TRBD2. This CDR3 region has 15 residues. The V and J ends lost 0 bases and 5 bases, in that order; junction bases with no gene match: 5. CDR1 is MNHNY and CDR2 is SVGAGI in the germline V gene (reference sequence). The CDR3 DNA sequence: TGTGCCAGCAGTTACTCAGCAGGGAGGGGAGATACGCAGTATTTT. This translates into CASSYSAGRGDTQYF.